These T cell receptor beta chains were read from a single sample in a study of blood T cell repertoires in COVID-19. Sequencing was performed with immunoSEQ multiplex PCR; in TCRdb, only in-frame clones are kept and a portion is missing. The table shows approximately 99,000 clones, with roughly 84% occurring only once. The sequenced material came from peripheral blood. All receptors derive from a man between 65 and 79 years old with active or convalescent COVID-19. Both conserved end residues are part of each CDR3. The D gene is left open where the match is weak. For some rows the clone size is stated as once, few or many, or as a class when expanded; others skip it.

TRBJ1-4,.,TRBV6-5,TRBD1,CASTTGNANEKLFF,TGTGCCAGCACGACAGGGAACGCTAATGAAAAACTGTTTTTT
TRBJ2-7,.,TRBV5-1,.,CASSQPSTGYSYEQYF,TGCGCCAGCAGTCAACCGTCGACAGGCTACTCCTACGAGCAGTACTTC
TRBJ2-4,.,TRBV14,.,CASSFGNIQYF,TGTGCCAGCAGCTTCGGAAACATTCAGTACTTC
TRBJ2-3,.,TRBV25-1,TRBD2,CASRLADTDTQYF,TGTGCCAGCCGACTAGCTGACACAGATACGCAGTATTTT
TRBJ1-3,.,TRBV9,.,CASSPGTNSGNTIYF,TGTGCCAGCAGCCCAGGGACAAACTCAGGAAACACCATATATTTT
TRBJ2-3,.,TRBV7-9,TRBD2,CTSSLVKAGEDTQYF,TGTACCAGCAGCTTAGTGAAAGCGGGGGAAGATACGCAGTATTTT
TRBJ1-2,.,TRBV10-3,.,CAISEQGNYGYTF,TGTGCCATCAGTGAGCAGGGGAACTATGGCTACACCTTC
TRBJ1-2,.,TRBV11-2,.,CASSLHGQGSGYTF,TGTGCCAGCAGCTTACACGGCCAGGGAAGTGGCTACACCTTC
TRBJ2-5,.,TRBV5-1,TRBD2,CASSLGAAGGPQETQYF,TGCGCCAGCAGCTTGGGAGCGGCGGGGGGGCCCCAAGAGACCCAGTACTTC
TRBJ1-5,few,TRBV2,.,CASSEQGGNQPQHF,TGTGCCAGCAGTGAGCAGGGTGGGAATCAGCCCCAGCATTTT
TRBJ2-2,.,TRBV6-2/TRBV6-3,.,CASSRYRDSATTGELFF,TGTGCCAGCAGTAGATACCGGGACTCCGCGACCACCGGGGAGCTGTTTTTT
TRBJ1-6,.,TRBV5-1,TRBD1,CASSLEQGNSPLHF,TGCGCCAGCAGCTTGGAACAGGGGAATTCACCCCTCCACTTT
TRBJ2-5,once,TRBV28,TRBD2,CASSLTLTGGETQYF,TGTGCCAGCAGTTTAACCTTAACGGGAGGCGAGACCCAGTACTTC
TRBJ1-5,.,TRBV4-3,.,CASSQERVPGWQPQHF,TGCGCCAGCAGCCAAGAACGAGTCCCAGGTTGGCAGCCCCAGCATTTT
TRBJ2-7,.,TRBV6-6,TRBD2,CASSYLSGGGGHEQYF,TGTGCCAGCAGTTATCTCAGCGGGGGAGGCGGCCACGAGCAGTACTTC
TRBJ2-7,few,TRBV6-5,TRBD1,CASRGAQGAAGGQYF,TGTGCCAGCAGAGGAGCACAGGGGGCGGCAGGGGGGCAGTACTTC
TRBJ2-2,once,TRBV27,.,CASSFGGTGELFF,TGTGCCAGCAGTTTTGGAGGCACCGGGGAGCTGTTTTTT
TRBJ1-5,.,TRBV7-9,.,CASSFVGTGGYGNQPQHF,TGTGCCAGCAGCTTCGTCGGGACGGGAGGTTATGGCAATCAGCCCCAGCATTTT
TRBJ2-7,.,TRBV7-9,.,CASTMTRGNEQYF,TGTGCCAGCACCATGACGCGGGGCAACGAGCAGTACTTC
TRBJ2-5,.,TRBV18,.,CASSPNSLGSQYF,TGTGCCAGCTCACCGAACAGCCTTGGATCCCAGTACTTC
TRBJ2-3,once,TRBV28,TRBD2,CASRNGLAGGTDTQYF,TGTGCCAGCAGGAACGGACTAGCGGGGGGGACGGATACGCAGTATTTT
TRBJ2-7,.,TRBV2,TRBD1,CASRLGQVPSYEQYF,TGTGCCAGCAGGCTCGGACAGGTCCCCTCCTACGAGCAGTACTTC
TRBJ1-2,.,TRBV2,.,CASMESPGGYTF,TGTGCCAGCATGGAGTCCCCAGGGGGCTACACCTTC
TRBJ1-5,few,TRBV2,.,CASSGQSSNQPQHF,TGTGCCAGCAGTGGACAATCAAGCAATCAGCCCCAGCATTTT
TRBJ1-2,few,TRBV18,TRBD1,CASSPTGDNYGYTF,TGTGCCAGCTCACCGACAGGGGATAACTATGGCTACACCTTC
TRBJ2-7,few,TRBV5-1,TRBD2,CASNPLAGGPGEQYF,TGCGCCAGCAACCCTTTAGCGGGGGGCCCTGGCGAGCAGTACTTC
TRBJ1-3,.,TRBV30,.,CAWSRGSSSGNTIYF,TGTGCCTGGAGTAGGGGCAGTAGCTCTGGAAACACCATATATTTT
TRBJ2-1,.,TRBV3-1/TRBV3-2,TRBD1,CASSRLRDRANEQFF,TGTGCCAGCAGCCGCCTCCGGGACAGGGCCAATGAGCAGTTCTTC
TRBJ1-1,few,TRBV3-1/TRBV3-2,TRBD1,CASSFRTGGTEAFF,TGTGCCAGCAGTTTCAGGACAGGGGGCACTGAAGCTTTCTTT
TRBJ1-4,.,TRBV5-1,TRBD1,CASSLGGQGRNEKLFF,TGCGCCAGCAGCTTGGGCGGACAGGGCCGAAATGAAAAACTGTTTTTT
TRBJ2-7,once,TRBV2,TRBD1,CASSERTGGYYEQYF,TGTGCCAGCAGTGAACGGACAGGGGGGTACTACGAGCAGTACTTC
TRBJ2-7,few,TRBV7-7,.,CASSPLPWEQGYEQYF,TGTGCTAGCAGCCCGCTTCCATGGGAACAGGGCTACGAGCAGTACTTC
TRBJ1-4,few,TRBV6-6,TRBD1,CASSRDRGNEKLFF,TGTGCCAGCAGCAGGGACAGGGGGAATGAAAAACTGTTTTTT
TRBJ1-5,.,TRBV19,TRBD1,CASSTTGTGQPQHF,TGTGCCAGTAGTACGACAGGGACGGGTCAGCCCCAGCATTTT
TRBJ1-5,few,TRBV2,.,CASSDTGSNQPQHF,TGTGCCAGCAGTGATACGGGTAGCAATCAGCCCCAGCATTTT
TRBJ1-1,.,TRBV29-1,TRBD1,CSVEPETGADTEAFF,TGCAGCGTTGAACCAGAGACAGGGGCCGACACTGAAGCTTTCTTT
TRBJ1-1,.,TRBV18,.,CASSPISARGTEAFF,TGTGCCAGCTCACCCATCTCAGCCAGAGGAACTGAAGCTTTCTTT
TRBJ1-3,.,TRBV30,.,CAWSRTFDTIYF,TGTGCCTGGAGTAGGACATTTGACACCATATATTTT
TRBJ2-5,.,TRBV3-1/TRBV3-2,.,CASSQAGGGVTETQYF,TGTGCCAGCAGCCAAGCGGGCGGAGGGGTAACGGAGACCCAGTACTTC
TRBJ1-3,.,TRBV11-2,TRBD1,CASSLRDSSGNTIYF,TGTGCCAGCAGCTTACGGGACAGCTCTGGAAACACCATATATTTT
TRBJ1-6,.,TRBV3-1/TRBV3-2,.,CASSQDTGSYNSPLHF,TGTGCCAGCAGCCAAGATACCGGGTCCTATAATTCACCCCTCCACTTT
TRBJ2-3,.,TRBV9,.,CASSESLTDTQYF,TGTGCCAGCAGCGAGAGTCTCACAGATACGCAGTATTTT
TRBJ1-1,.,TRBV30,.,CAWSAQGTTEAFF,TGTGCCTGGAGTGCACAGGGTACCACTGAAGCTTTCTTT
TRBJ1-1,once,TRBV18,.,CASSPNTMNTEAFF,TGTGCCAGCTCACCGAATACTATGAACACTGAAGCTTTCTTT
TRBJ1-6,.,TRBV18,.,CASSPPVRANSPLHF,TGTGCCAGCTCACCACCGGTCAGGGCCAACTCACCCCTCCACTTT
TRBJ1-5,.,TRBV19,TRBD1,CASSTPGQGGNQPQHF,TGTGCCAGTAGTACTCCGGGACAGGGTGGCAATCAGCCCCAGCATTTT
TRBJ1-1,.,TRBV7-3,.,CASSADSMNTEAFF,TGTGCCAGCAGCGCTGACAGTATGAACACTGAAGCTTTCTTT
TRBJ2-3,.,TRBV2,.,CASTIGTAADTQYF,TGTGCCAGCACCATTGGTACGGCGGCAGATACGCAGTATTTT
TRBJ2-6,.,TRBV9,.,CASSVPGAGANVLTF,TGTGCCAGCAGCGTGCCAGGGGCTGGGGCCAACGTCCTGACTTTC
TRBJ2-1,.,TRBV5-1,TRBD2,CASSSVAGTYNEQFF,TGCGCCAGCAGCTCGGTAGCGGGAACCTACAATGAGCAGTTCTTC